These 29 T cell receptor beta chains share one sample of origin, sequenced in a study of metastatic and nonmetastatic thyroid tumors (dated by TCRdb to 2019 to 2021). None of the patients had been given any treatment before thyroid surgery. Library method: PCR. Sequencing took place on an Illumina HiSeq 4000. TCRdb trimmed public reads at Q25 via fastp, called clones via MiXCR and kept in-frame beta chains. Counted in this sample were approximately 29,000 clones; 30% of them appeared once. The ten most abundant clones make up approximately 30% of the sample. The specimen sequenced was blood. The receptors were sampled from a female donor with papillary thyroid cancer or a benign thyroid nodule (not recorded which). Some clones in this sample may be carry-over from other donors' samples.

This clone was found many times. CDR3 in amino acids: CSVGLGGRSEQYF. As DNA, the CDR3 is TGCAGCGTTGGTCTGGGAGGACGTAGCGAGCAGTACTTC. V is TRBV29-1 and J is TRBJ2-7, with D maybe TRBD2 (6 bases). In germline, CDR1 is SQVTM, CDR2 ANQGSEA. This CDR3 has 13 residues. V was pared by 4 bases and J by 6 bases, with 16 bases between.

This clone has ten or more counts. A single base separates this from a much larger clone, so it may be a read error. This chain uses TRBV19 with TRBJ1-2; TRBD1 aligns across 7 bases. The ends lost 4 bases at V and 3 bases at J; junction bases unmatched: 8. Looked up from germline, CDR1 is LNHDA and CDR2 is SQIVND (reference sequence). The CDR3 covers 15 residues. The CDR3 here is CASSTGTVPYYGYTF. CDR3 nucleotides: TGTGCCAGTAGTACCGGGACAGTCCCTTACTATGGCTACACCTTC.

The chain combines TRBV18 with TRBJ2-7; D is uncertain. Trimming removed 0 bases at V and 1 base at J, with 4 bases between. The CDR3 sequence is 13 residues long. The V gene's germline CDR1 is KGHSH and CDR2 LQKENI. In DNA, the CDR3 is TGTGCCAGCTCACCACCAGGGTCCTACGAGCAGTACTTC. Amino acids: CASSPPGSYEQYF.

In regard to this clone: At one of its ends the junction is not consistent with the germline gene, which may arise from a read error. The chain links TRBV24-1 to TRBJ2-3; TRBD2 matches at 12 bases. Looked up from germline, CDR1 is KGHDR and CDR2 is SFDVKD. The CDR3 runs to 19 residues. The CDR3: CTTSDWTSGMGRSTDTQYF. The CDR3 nucleotides are TGTACCACCAGTGATTGGACTAGCGGGATGGGCCGGAGCACAGATACGCAGTATTTT.

This clone was seen at least ten times. The CDR3, as DNA: TGTGCCACCTCCCCTGGGGCAGGGGTTGAGTTTATCACAGATACGCAGTATTTT. The encoded protein is CATSPGAGVEFITDTQYF. This sequence joins TRBV15 and TRBJ2-3; perhaps TRBD1 as D (6 bases). V was clipped by 8 bases and J by 2 bases, with 26 bases between them. This CDR3 spans 18 amino acids. Germline-derived CDR1 and CDR2 are LNHNV and YYDKDF (reference sequence). Full variable domain (missing parts from reference TRBV15 and TRBJ2-3): DAMVIQNPRYQVTQFGKPVTLSCSQTLNHNVMYWYQQKSSQAPKLLFHYYDKDFNNEADTPDNFQSRRPNTSFCFLDIRSPGLGDTAMYLCATSPGAGVEFITDTQYFGPGTRLTVL.

By share of the sample, this clone is medium-sized. The rearrangement links TRBV19 to TRBJ1-1; TRBD1 might be the D (5 bases). The germline CDR1 and CDR2 sequences are LNHDA and SQIVND (reference sequence). The CDR3 has 12 amino acids. The V end was cut by 3 bases, the J end by 11 bases, with 13 bases between. This CDR3 is CASSIGGEEAFF. The DNA for the CDR3 is TGTGCCAGTAGTATCGGGGGGGAGGAGGCTTTCTTT.

In its sample, this clone was seen many times. The genes are TRBV5-1 and TRBJ2-5, with 10 bases aligning to TRBD2. The CDR3 is made up of 15 amino acids. Germline V lookup: CDR1 SGHRS, CDR2 YFSETQ. V lost 4 bases, J lost 3 bases, and 6 bases stayed unmatched. The CDR3 sequence is CASSGGLAAEETQYF. The CDR3 DNA reads TGCGCCAGCAGCGGTGGACTAGCGGCTGAAGAGACCCAGTACTTC.

This clone has ten or more counts. The chain links TRBV18 to TRBJ1-1; D is perhaps TRBD1 (6 bases). The V end was cut by 2 bases, the J end by 1 base, with 14 bases between. Germline V gene data show CDR1 as KGHSH and CDR2 as LQKENI. CDR3 length: 16 residues. CDR3 in amino acids: CASSPNPQGRNTEAFF. The DNA of the CDR3 is TGTGCCAGCTCACCAAACCCTCAGGGGAGGAACACTGAAGCTTTCTTT.

In regard to this clone: Its ends do not fully match the called genes, so a read error is possible. This chain joins TRBV11-1 and TRBJ2-1; perhaps TRBD2 as D (6 bases). CDR3 length: 17 residues. Germline CDR1 and CDR2: SGHAT and FQDESV (reference sequence). The CDR3 is CASSLAVGPSSYNEQFF. The CDR3, as DNA: TGTGCCAGCAGTTTAGCGGTAGGCCCAAGCTCCTACAATGAGCAGTTCTTC.

This clone was seen repeatedly, ten times or more. This chain links TRBV7-2 with TRBJ2-7; possibly TRBD1 for D (7 bases). This CDR3 has 16 residues. The V end lost 1 base, the J end lost 3 bases, and 16 bases lay between the germline ends. Per the germline V gene, CDR1 is SGHTA and CDR2 is FQGNSA. The CDR3 reads CASSLVGGGSGYEQYF. The CDR3 DNA follows: TGTGCCAGCAGCTTAGTCGGAGGGGGCTCGGGCTACGAGCAGTACTTC.

This clone was observed a few times. The chain has TRBV12-3 or TRBV12-4 and TRBJ2-1; D unclear. This CDR3 is built from 14 residues. V gave up 4 bases and J gave up 8 bases, with 15 bases separating them. CDR3 nucleotides: TGTGCCAGCAGTTATCCCCCGGGTGGGGATGAGCAGTTCTTC. This codes for CASSYPPGGDEQFF.

The sample holds many counts of this clone. J is TRBJ1-1 and V is TRBV7-8; D gene ambiguous. The CDR3 loop spans 16 amino acids. Trimming took off 0 bases at V and 6 bases at J, with 17 bases between the two ends. CDR1 and CDR2 from the germline V gene are SGHVS and FQNEAQ. CDR3 coding DNA: TGTGCCAGCAGCTTAGCGCTAATTTGGCAATCGGCTGAAGCTTTCTTT. Its protein product is CASSLALIWQSAEAFF.

For this clone: The germline gene is not matched at one end of the junction; a read error may be the cause. This chain links TRBV5-1 with TRBJ2-3, with D tentatively TRBD1 (5 bases). This CDR3 has 15 residues. Germline V lookup: CDR1 SGHRS, CDR2 YFSETQ. The CDR3 spells CSSSFLWQGPDTQYF. The CDR3 DNA follows: TGCTCCAGCAGCTTCCTCTGGCAGGGCCCAGATACGCAGTATTTT.

This clone was found a few times. The chain has TRBV27 and TRBJ2-7; 7 bases are shared with TRBD2. This CDR3 spans 17 amino acids. Germline V lookup: CDR1 MNHEY, CDR2 SMNVEV (reference sequence). V lost 6 bases, J lost 2 bases, and 16 bases stayed unmatched. The CDR3 DNA is TGTGCCAGCAGCTTAGGCGCTAGCGGAGCCGTTGCCTACGAGCAGTACTTC. Protein: CASSLGASGAVAYEQYF.

This sequence joins TRBV11-2 and TRBJ2-3; D could derive from TRBD1 or TRBD2 (5 bases each). The length of the CDR3 is 15 residues. Germline V gene lookup returns CDR1 SGHAT and CDR2 FQNNGV. V lost 1 base and J lost 6, with 14 bases in between. Written as DNA, the CDR3 is TGTGCCAGCAGCTTAGTATCGGGGCGCAGGGATACGCAGTATTTT. This gives the protein CASSLVSGRRDTQYF.

The chain has TRBV15 and TRBJ2-5; no clear D gene. Germline CDR1 reads LNHNV; CDR2 reads YYDKDF (reference sequence). The CDR3 extends over 16 amino acids. The V and J ends lost 0 bases and 2 bases respectively, with 13 bases between them. The CDR3 reads CATSRDRSRAQETQYF. For the CDR3, the DNA is TGTGCCACCAGCAGAGACCGATCCCGGGCTCAAGAGACCCAGTACTTC.

The table lists this clone with a few counts. The chain has TRBV27 and TRBJ2-7; D not certain. The ends were cut back, 6 bases at V and 3 bases at J, with 6 bases in the middle. Per germline, CDR1 MNHEY and CDR2 SMNVEV (reference sequence). The CDR3 has 11 residues. The CDR3 region is CASSLIYEQYF. The CDR3 coding sequence is TGTGCCAGCAGCCTCATCTACGAGCAGTACTTC.

The CDR3, as DNA: TGTGCCAGCAGCTTAAAGGGACAGGGATCAACTAATGAAAAACTGTTTTTT. It yields the protein CASSLKGQGSTNEKLFF. The V gene is TRBV13, the J gene TRBJ1-4, with 9 bases matching TRBD1. There are 17 residues in the CDR3. With 2 bases clipped from V and 0 bases from J, the junction kept 4 bases outside the gene matches. Germline assignment: CDR1 PRHDT and CDR2 FYEKMQ (reference sequence).

The sample holds a few counts of this clone. The V call is TRBV12-3 or TRBV12-4, the J call TRBJ2-5, with 7 positions matching TRBD1. The CDR3 runs to 16 residues. The ends lost 5 bases at V and 4 bases at J; junction bases unmatched: 13. The CDR3 is CASSPTTGQETETQYF. The CDR3 DNA sequence: TGTGCCAGCAGTCCAACGACCGGACAGGAAACAGAGACCCAGTACTTC.

Here the CDR3 reads CSATVGGGRIEKLFF. The DNA of the CDR3 is TGCAGTGCCACGGTCGGTGGGGGGCGCATTGAAAAACTGTTTTTT. V is TRBV20-1 and J is TRBJ1-4; D is possibly TRBD1 (6 bases). Trimming cost V 6 bases and J 7 bases, with 21 bases left between them. CDR1 is DFQATT, CDR2 SNEGSKA, per germline (reference sequence). The CDR3 is 15 residues long.

This clone was seen ten or more times. The J gene is TRBJ2-3, the V gene TRBV27; D call uncertain. The CDR3 loop spans 15 amino acids. CDR1 and CDR2 (germline): MNHEY, SMNVEV (reference sequence). The V and J ends lost 0 bases and 4 bases respectively, with 11 bases between them. The CDR3 nucleotides read TGTGCCAGCAGTTTATCGTTGGCAGAATCAGATACGCAGTATTTT. Translating it yields CASSLSLAESDTQYF.

The chain employs TRBV5-5 and TRBJ1-1; D call uncertain. V lost 2 bases, J lost 2 bases, and 10 bases lay in between. Germline V gene lookup returns CDR1 SGHKS and CDR2 YYEKEE (reference sequence). The CDR3 is 14 residues long. The CDR3, as DNA: TGTGCCAGCAGCTTACTCAGCCTAAACACTGAAGCTTTCTTT. Translating gives CASSLLSLNTEAFF.

This clone appeared many times. It may be a read error: a sequence one base away is much more abundant. The chain uses TRBV12-3 or TRBV12-4 and TRBJ2-1; D is unresolved. The CDR3 totals 13 residues. Trimming removed 2 bases at V and 2 bases at J, with 4 bases between. CDR3 DNA: TGTGCCAGCAGTTTAAATCCCTACAATGAGCAGTTCTTC. Encoded protein: CASSLNPYNEQFF.

This clone was observed at least ten times. The genes are TRBV6-5 and TRBJ1-2, with a tentative D call TRBD1 (5 bases). Trimming removed 3 bases from V and 6 bases from J, with 17 bases in between. Germline V gene sequence: CDR1 MNHEY, CDR2 SVGAGI. The CDR3 loop spans 15 amino acids. This chain's CDR3 is CASSYRGLSVNGYTF. The CDR3 nucleotides are TGTGCCAGCAGTTATCGGGGCCTGAGCGTGAATGGCTACACCTTC.

This clone was detected many times. This rearrangement joins TRBV25-1 to TRBJ2-5, with 9 bases matching TRBD2. The CDR3 extends over 15 amino acids. Germline loops: CDR1 MGHDK, CDR2 SYGVNS. Trimming at V came to 3 bases and at J to 5 bases, leaving 7 bases not matched to a gene. DNA for the CDR3: TGTGCCAGCAGTGATCATGGGACTAGCTTGGAGACCCAGTACTTC. Protein: CASSDHGTSLETQYF.

The rearrangement uses TRBV7-2 and TRBJ1-2; D is unclear. Germline V gene sequence: CDR1 SGHTA, CDR2 FQGNSA. The CDR3 has 14 residues. CDR3 loop: CDCSPEWAGYGYTF. In DNA, the CDR3 is TGTGACTGCAGCCCCGAGTGGGCCGGCTATGGCTACACCTTC.

This chain joins TRBV6-2 or TRBV6-3 and TRBJ2-7; a weak D match, TRBD1 (6 bases). Trimming cost V 5 bases and J 3 bases, with 17 bases left between them. The V gene's germline CDR1 is MNHEY and CDR2 SVGEGT. This CDR3 comprises 15 residues. CDR3 sequence (DNA): TGTGCCAGCAGTCACCCCATGGACAGCCTCTACGAGCAGTACTTC. It is translated as CASSHPMDSLYEQYF.

The rearrangement uses TRBV3-1 and TRBJ1-2; 10 positions agree with TRBD1. J lost 8 bases, V lost 0 bases, and 9 bases had no gene match. Per germline, CDR1 LGHDT and CDR2 YNNKEL (reference sequence). The CDR3 is made up of 16 amino acids. DNA of the CDR3: TGTGCCAGCAGCCAAGAGGGACAGGGGAGGATCTGGGGCTACACCTTC. This sequence encodes CASSQEGQGRIWGYTF. The entire variable domain, with the rest obtained from reference TRBV3-1 and TRBJ1-2, is as follows: DTAVSQTPKYLVTQMGNDKSIKCEQNLGHDTMYWYKQDSKKFLKIMFSYNNKELIINETVPNRFSPKSPDKAHLNLHINSLELGDSAVYFCASSQEGQGRIWGYTFGSGTRLTVV.

In the case of this clone: The junction does not match germline at one end; this may be a read error. The chain carries TRBV2 and TRBJ1-2, with 10 bases that match TRBD1. CDR1 SNHLY and CDR2 FYNNEI come from the germline V gene. The CDR3 is 14 amino acids. CDR3 sequence reads: CACSGQGEGYGYTF. CDR3 coding DNA: TGTGCCTGCAGCGGACAGGGGGAAGGATATGGCTACACCTTC.